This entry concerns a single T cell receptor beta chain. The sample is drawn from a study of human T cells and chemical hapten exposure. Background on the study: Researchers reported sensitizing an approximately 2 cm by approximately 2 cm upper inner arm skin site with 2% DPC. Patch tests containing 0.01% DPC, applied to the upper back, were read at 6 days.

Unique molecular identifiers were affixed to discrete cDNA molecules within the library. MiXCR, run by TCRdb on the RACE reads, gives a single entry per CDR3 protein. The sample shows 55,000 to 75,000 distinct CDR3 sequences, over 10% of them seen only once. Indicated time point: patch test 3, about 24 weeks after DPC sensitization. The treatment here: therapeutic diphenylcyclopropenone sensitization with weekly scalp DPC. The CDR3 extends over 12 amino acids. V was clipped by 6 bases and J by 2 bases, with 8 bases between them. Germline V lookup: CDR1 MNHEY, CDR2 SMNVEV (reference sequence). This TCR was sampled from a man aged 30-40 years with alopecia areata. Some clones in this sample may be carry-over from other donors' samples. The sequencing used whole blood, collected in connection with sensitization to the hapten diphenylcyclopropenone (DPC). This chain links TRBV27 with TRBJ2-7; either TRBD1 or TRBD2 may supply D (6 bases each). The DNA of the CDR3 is TGTGCCAGCAGCGGGGGCCCCTACGAGCAGTACTTC. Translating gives CASSGGPYEQYF.